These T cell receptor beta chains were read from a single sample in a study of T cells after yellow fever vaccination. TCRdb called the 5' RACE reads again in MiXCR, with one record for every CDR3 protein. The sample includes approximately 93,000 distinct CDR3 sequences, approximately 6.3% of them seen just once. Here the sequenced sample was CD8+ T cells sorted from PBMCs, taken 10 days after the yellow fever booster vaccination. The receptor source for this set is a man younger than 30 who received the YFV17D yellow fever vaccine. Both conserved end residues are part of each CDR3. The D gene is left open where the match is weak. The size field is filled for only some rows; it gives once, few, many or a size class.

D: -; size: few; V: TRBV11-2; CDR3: CASSLEAQVRYTDTQYF
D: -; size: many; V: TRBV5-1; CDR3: CASSEGSYEQYF
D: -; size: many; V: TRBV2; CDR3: CASSEGQGPLDTEAFF
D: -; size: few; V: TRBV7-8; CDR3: CASSLWGGRNQPQHF
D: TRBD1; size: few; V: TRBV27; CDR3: CASSTLRGDGYTF
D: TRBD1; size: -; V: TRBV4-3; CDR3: CASSQDGGQVFFANEKLFF
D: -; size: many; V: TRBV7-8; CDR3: CASSFTVTGTDTQYF
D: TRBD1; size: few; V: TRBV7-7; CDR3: CASSSDRKRTEAFF
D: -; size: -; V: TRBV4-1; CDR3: CASSQDWMRQYF
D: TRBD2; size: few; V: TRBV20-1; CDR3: CSASPTSGGLDTQYF
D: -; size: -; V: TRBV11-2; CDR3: CASSSSPLRTQYF
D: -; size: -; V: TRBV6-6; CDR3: CASAKGGTGVNTGELFF
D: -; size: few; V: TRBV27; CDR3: CASSLSLNTDTQYF
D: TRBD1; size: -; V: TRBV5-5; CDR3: CASSGYRGWGNHTF
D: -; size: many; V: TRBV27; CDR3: CASSLSQEVGGANVLTF
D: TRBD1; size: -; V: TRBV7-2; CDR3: CASSGGTGTDEQYF
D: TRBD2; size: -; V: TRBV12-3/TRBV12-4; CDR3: CASSLLSGGADEQYF
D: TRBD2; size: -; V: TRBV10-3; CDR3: CAISESRLAGEPRWF
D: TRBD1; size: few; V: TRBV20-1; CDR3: CSARQGLRTEAFF
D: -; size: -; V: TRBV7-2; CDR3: CASSRDRLEAFF